These T cell receptor beta chains were read from a single sample in a study of T cell responses to AZD1222 COVID-19 vaccine. Assay: immunoSEQ multiplex PCR; the TCRdb copy retains only in-frame clones and omits some. This sample has over 150,000 clones, with about 86% found just once. Sequences were derived from peripheral blood, sampled on day 0 of AZD1222 vaccination. These receptors all come from an adult in good health. CDR3s include the opening cysteine and the closing phenylalanine or tryptophan. The order of the fields is D gene, J gene, V gene, clone size, CDR3 DNA, CDR3 protein. D genes are given only for firm matches. Not all rows give a size; the values are once, few, many and, for expanded clones, a class.

TRBD1 TRBJ2-7 TRBV7-3 - TGTGCCAGCAGCCCCGGGACAGGGGCGGACGAGCAGTACTTC CASSPGTGADEQYF
- TRBJ1-2 TRBV6-6 - TGTGCCAGCAGCCCCCCGAGTACGAATGGCTACACCTTC CASSPPSTNGYTF
- TRBJ2-7 TRBV15 - TGTGCCACCAGCAGAGATCTCAGCTACGAGCAGTACTTC CATSRDLSYEQYF
- TRBJ2-5 TRBV7-9 - TGTGCCAGCGGCAATACAGCAGAGTACTTC CASGNTAEYF
- TRBJ2-3 TRBV19 - TGTGCCAGAAAAGAGGGGGGACCAACCACAGATACGCAGTATTTT CARKEGGPTTDTQYF
- TRBJ1-3 TRBV19 once TGTGCCAGCCTCGGGCCTTACAGCGCGTTCTCTGGAAACACCATATATTTT CASLGPYSAFSGNTIYF
- TRBJ2-3 TRBV27 - TGTGCCAGCAGTCCCCTGCTAGCGCTGAGCACAGATACGCAGTATTTT CASSPLLALSTDTQYF
- TRBJ2-5 TRBV27 - TGTGCCAGCAGTTTGGGGGGAAGGAAGGAAGAGACCCAGTACTTC CASSLGGRKEETQYF
- TRBJ2-1 TRBV9 - TGTGCCAGCAGCGCGGCGGTCGTTCCCACTGAGCAGTTCTTC CASSAAVVPTEQFF
- TRBJ1-6 TRBV28 - TGTGCCAGCAGTTTAAGGGGCCGGCAGAGCTCCTATAATTCACCCCTCCACTTT CASSLRGRQSSYNSPLHF
- TRBJ1-2 TRBV7-9 - TGTGCCAGCAGCTTAGAGGAGACAGTTAACTATGGCTACACCTTC CASSLEETVNYGYTF
- TRBJ2-7 TRBV6-8 - TGTGCCAGCAGTTACCCCTTCAGCGGCGAGCAGTACTTC CASSYPFSGEQYF
TRBD2 TRBJ2-1 TRBV6-2/TRBV6-3 - TGTGCCAGCAGCCGGACTAGCCCCCCGGAGCAGTTCTTC CASSRTSPPEQFF
- TRBJ2-7 TRBV27 - TGTGCCAGCAGTCGTGCTATTGGGGGGTACGAGCAGTACTTC CASSRAIGGYEQYF
- TRBJ1-3 TRBV30 - TGTGCCTGGAGTGTACCCGACAGTTACTCTGGAAACACCATATATTTT CAWSVPDSYSGNTIYF
- TRBJ2-5 TRBV7-2 - TGTGCCAGCAGCTTAGCTGTCAGCCAAGAGACCCAGTACTTC CASSLAVSQETQYF
- TRBJ1-5 TRBV7-8 - TGTGCCAGCCACGCGACCCGGGAAGGCAATCAGCCCCAGCATTTT CASHATREGNQPQHF
- TRBJ1-5 TRBV6-2/TRBV6-3 - TGTGCCAGCAGCCCCCCGCAGAATTTCAATCAGCCCCAGCATTTT CASSPPQNFNQPQHF
- TRBJ1-5 TRBV18 - TGTGCCAGCTCAGCCGTGGACGGTAATCAGCCCCAGCATTTT CASSAVDGNQPQHF
TRBD1 TRBJ1-1 TRBV15 - TGTGCCACCAGCAGAGAGGGACAGGGAGTAACTGAAGCTTTCTTT CATSREGQGVTEAFF
- TRBJ1-6 TRBV7-2 - TGTGCCAGCAGCTTAAGAGCCCCAAATGCAACACCCCTCCACTTT CASSLRAPNATPLHF
- TRBJ1-5 TRBV30 - TGTGCCTGGAGTGTGGGAGGGGGGAAACAGCCCCAGCATTTT CAWSVGGGKQPQHF
- TRBJ2-7 TRBV19 - TGTGCCAGTAGTATCCCGGGACACCCCTCCTACGAGCAGTACTTC CASSIPGHPSYEQYF
TRBD1 TRBJ1-4 TRBV6-1 - TGTGCCAGCAGTGAAAAGACAGGGGGCAATGAAAAACTGTTTTTT CASSEKTGGNEKLFF
- TRBJ1-2 TRBV4-2 few TGTGCCAGCAGCCAAGGATTTTCGGGGGCTGATGGCTACACCTTC CASSQGFSGADGYTF
- TRBJ1-4 TRBV19 - TGTGCCAGTAGTATTCCAATGAGGGGTGAAAAACTGTTTTTT CASSIPMRGEKLFF
- TRBJ2-7 TRBV7-3 - TGTGCCAGCAGCTTAAGTCGGCTAGCGAGATACGAGCAGTACTTC CASSLSRLARYEQYF
- TRBJ1-4 TRBV19 - TGTGCCAGTAGTATAGATCGGGATGTTACTGAAAAACTGTTTTTT CASSIDRDVTEKLFF
TRBD1 TRBJ2-6 TRBV23-1 few TGCGCCAGCATCCGGGACAGGGGATCCGGGGCCAACGTCCTGACTTTC CASIRDRGSGANVLTF
TRBD2 TRBJ2-1 TRBV9 - TGTGCCAGCAGCGTAGTAGGCGGGGGGGACAATGAGCAGTTCTTC CASSVVGGGDNEQFF
TRBD1 TRBJ1-6 TRBV9 once TGTGCCAGCAGCGTCTCCAGAGACAGGGGATCTTCACCCCTCCACTTT CASSVSRDRGSSPLHF
TRBD1 TRBJ1-5 TRBV28 - TGTGCCAGCAGTCGGGACAGGGGGAATCAGCCCCAGCATTTT CASSRDRGNQPQHF